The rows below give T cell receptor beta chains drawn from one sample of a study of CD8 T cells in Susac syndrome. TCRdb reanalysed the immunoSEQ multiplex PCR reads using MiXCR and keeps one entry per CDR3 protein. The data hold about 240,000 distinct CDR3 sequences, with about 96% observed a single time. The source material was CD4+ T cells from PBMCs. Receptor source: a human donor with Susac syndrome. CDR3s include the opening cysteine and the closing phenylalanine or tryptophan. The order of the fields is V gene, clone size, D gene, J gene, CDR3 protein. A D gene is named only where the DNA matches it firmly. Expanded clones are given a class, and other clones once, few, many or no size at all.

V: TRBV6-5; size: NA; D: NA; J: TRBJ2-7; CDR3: CASSRTRAHEQYF
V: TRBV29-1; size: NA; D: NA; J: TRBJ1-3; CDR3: CSVDVSGSDKFSGNTIYF
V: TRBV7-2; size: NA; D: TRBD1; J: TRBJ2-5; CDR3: CASSLNGRTGGQETQYF
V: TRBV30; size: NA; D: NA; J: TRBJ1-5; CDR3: CAWRSGPNQPQHF
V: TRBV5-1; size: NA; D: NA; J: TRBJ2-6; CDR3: CASSLAYRAPNVLTF
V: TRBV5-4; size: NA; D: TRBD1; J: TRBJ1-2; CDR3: CASSLVGQGVFGYTF
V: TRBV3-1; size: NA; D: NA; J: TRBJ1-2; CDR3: CASSQDGSRDYGYTF
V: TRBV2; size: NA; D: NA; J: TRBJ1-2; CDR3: CASSFRGPHGYTF
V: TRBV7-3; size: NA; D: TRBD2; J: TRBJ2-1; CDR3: CASSSTSANNEQFF
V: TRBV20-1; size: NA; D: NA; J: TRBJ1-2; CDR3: CSARLGEGIDGYGYTF
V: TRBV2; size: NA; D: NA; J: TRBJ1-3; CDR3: CASMARDGNTIYF
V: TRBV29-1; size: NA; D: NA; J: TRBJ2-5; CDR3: CSVGLGQETQYF
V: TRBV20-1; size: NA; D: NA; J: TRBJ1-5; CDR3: CSARVDYNQPQHF
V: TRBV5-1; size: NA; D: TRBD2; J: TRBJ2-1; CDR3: CASSSPRTSGTNEQFF
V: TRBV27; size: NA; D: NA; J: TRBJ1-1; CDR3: CASSPNRDTEAFF
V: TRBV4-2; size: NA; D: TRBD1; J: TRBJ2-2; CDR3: CASSQLRQGSTGELFF
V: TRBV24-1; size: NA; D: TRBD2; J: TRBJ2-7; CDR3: CATSDSRSLAGEQYF
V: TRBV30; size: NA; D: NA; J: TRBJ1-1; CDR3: CAVGMNTEAFF
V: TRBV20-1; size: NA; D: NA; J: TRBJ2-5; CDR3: CSARGQPQETQYF
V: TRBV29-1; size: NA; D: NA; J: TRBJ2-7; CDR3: CSVEDRASSVQYF
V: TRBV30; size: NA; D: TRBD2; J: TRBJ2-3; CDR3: CAWSRSAGGPTDTQYF
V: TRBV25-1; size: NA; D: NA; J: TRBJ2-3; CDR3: CASQVLDTQYF
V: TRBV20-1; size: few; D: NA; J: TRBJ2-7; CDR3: CSARLGTYEQYF
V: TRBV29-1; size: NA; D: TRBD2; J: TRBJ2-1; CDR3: CSVEDPGLAGYNEQFF
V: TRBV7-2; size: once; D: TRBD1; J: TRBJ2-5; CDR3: CASSSGTVQETQYF
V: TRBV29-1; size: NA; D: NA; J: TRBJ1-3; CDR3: CSVRSLQGNTIYF
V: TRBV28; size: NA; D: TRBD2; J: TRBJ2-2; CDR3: CASITGTSGSWYTGELFF
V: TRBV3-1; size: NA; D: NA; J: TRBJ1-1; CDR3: CASSQEGRTEAFF
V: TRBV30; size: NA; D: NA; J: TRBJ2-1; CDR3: CAWSGVRYNEQFF
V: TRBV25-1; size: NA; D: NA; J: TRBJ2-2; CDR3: CASQGYANTGELFF
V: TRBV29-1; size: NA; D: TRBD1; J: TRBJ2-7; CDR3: CSVTPGTGPWQYF
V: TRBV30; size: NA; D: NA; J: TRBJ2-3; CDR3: CAWSPSRPLYF
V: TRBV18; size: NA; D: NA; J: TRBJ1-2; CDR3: CASSPNRDTNYGYTF
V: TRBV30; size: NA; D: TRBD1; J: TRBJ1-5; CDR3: CACTGTAEQPQHF
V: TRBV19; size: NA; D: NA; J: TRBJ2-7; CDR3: CASRCEQYF
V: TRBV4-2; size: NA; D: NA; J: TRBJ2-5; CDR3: CASSQERAGNQETQYF
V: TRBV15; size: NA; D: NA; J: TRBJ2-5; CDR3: CATSRGGETQYF
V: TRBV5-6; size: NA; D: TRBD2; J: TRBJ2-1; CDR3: CASSASLAGFYNEQFF
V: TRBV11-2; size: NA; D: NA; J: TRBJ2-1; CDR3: CASRLADQEQYEQFF
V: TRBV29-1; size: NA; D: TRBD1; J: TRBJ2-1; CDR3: CSVRDRGYNNEQFF
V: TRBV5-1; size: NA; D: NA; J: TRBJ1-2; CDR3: CASSLDSIGGYTF
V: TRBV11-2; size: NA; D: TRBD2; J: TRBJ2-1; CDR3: CASRGTSGRSYNEQFF